Following are 15 T cell receptor beta chains from one sample sequenced in a study of OX40 agonist ivuxolimab in advanced cancers. The method was immunoSEQ multiplex PCR; TCRdb's version includes in-frame clones alone and lacks a portion of them. Here the sample spans about 66,000 clones, about 86% being singletons. The sample consisted of CD4+ or CD8+ T cells sorted from blood, taken in a trial of the OX40 agonist ivuxolimab. Receptors were obtained from an adult with an advanced solid tumor such as melanoma, head and neck, liver or kidney cancer.

The CDR3 loop reads CASSLTGQGRGGNEQFF. In DNA, the CDR3 is TGTGCCAGCAGCTTAACGGGACAGGGACGCGGGGGTAATGAGCAGTTCTTC. The rearrangement links TRBV7-3 to TRBJ2-1, with TRBD1 identical over 9 bases. Trimming cost V 0 bases and J 7 bases; bases outside gene matches: 10. Germline-derived CDR1 and CDR2 are SGHTA and FQGTGA. The CDR3 covers 17 residues.

With respect to this clone: A junction end diverges from the germline sequence, so it may reflect a read error. The J gene is TRBJ2-2, the V gene TRBV6-5; 7 bases map to TRBD2. CDR3 length equals 13 residues. Germline CDR1 reads MNHEY; CDR2 reads SVGAGI. CDR3 protein: CAISRGDTGELFF. Here the CDR3 DNA reads TGTGCCATCAGTCGGGGGGACACCGGGGAGCTGTTTTTT.

This rearrangement joins TRBV30 to TRBJ2-1; either TRBD1 or TRBD2 may fit D (5 bases each). V lost 5 bases to trimming and J lost 6 bases, with 14 bases between them. The CDR3 runs to 13 residues. From germline, CDR1 is GTSNPN and CDR2 SVGIG (reference sequence). The CDR3 DNA is TGTGCCTGGGGGACCGTCCCTGGCAATGAGCAGTTCTTC. Its protein is CAWGTVPGNEQFF.

The table lists this clone with a few counts. V is TRBV2 and J is TRBJ1-1, with a weak D call TRBD1 (5 bases). Trimming pared 6 bases from V and 4 bases from J, leaving 9 bases between. The CDR3 runs to 12 residues. CDR1 is SNHLY, CDR2 FYNNEI, per germline. DNA of the CDR3: TGTGCCAGCAGGGCGGGGGGCACTGAAGCTTTCTTT. Its translation: CASRAGGTEAFF.

The chain employs TRBV2 and TRBJ2-4, with 7 bases identical to TRBD1. J gave up 0 bases and V 8 bases, and 7 bases lay outside the gene matches. Germline V gene lookup returns CDR1 SNHLY and CDR2 FYNNEI. The CDR3 length is 15 residues. The CDR3 sequence: CASAGTAIAKNIQYF. In nucleotides, the CDR3 is TGTGCCAGCGCCGGGACAGCTATAGCCAAAAACATTCAGTACTTC. Complete variable domain (other parts from reference TRBV2 and TRBJ2-4): EPEVTQTPSHQVTQMGQEVILRCVPISNHLYFYWYRQILGQKVEFLVSFYNNEISEKSEIFDDQFSVERPDGSNFTLKIRSTKLEDSAMYFCASAGTAIAKNIQYFGAGTRLSVL.

This chain uses TRBV6-5 with TRBJ1-1; D unclear. V lost 0 bases to trimming and J lost 1 base, with 6 bases between them. This CDR3 comprises 14 residues. Germline lookup yields CDR1 MNHEY and CDR2 SVGAGI. CDR3 loop: CASSYSNRNTEAFF. The CDR3 nucleotides are TGTGCCAGCAGTTACTCGAACAGGAACACTGAAGCTTTCTTT.

This clone was observed a few times. J is TRBJ1-6 and V is TRBV4-2, with TRBD1 identical over 7 bases. CDR1 LGHNA and CDR2 YNFKEQ come from the germline V gene. The CDR3 totals 15 residues. Losses at the gene ends were 0 bases for V and 8 bases for J; bases not matched to a gene: 4. CDR3 loop: CASSQDSQGDSPLHF. Written as DNA, the CDR3 is TGTGCCAGCAGCCAAGATTCGCAGGGGGATTCACCCCTCCACTTT.

The V and J genes are TRBV4-2 and TRBJ2-7; 8 positions agree with TRBD2. The CDR3 is made up of 15 amino acids. Germline V gene sequence: CDR1 LGHNA, CDR2 YNFKEQ. Trimming at V came to 6 bases and at J to 4 bases, leaving 11 bases not matched to a gene. The DNA for the CDR3 is TGTGCCAGCAGTCACTCACTAGCGGAGGAGTACGAGCAGTACTTC. Amino acid sequence: CASSHSLAEEYEQYF.

The chain carries TRBV19 and TRBJ2-3; D possibly corresponds to TRBD1 (5 bases). Germline V gene data show CDR1 as LNHDA and CDR2 as SQIVND (reference sequence). V was trimmed by 5 bases and J by 0 bases, leaving 9 bases between them. The CDR3 consists of 14 residues. CDR3 region: CASSPRTSTDTQYF. The CDR3 DNA follows: TGTGCCAGTAGTCCAAGGACAAGCACAGATACGCAGTATTTT.

The CDR3 DNA reads TGCGCCAGCAGCTCCTCCGAGAAGGGTAATGAAAAACTGTTTTTT. The encoded protein is CASSSSEKGNEKLFF. This rearrangement joins TRBV5-1 to TRBJ1-4; D remains ambiguous. The germline V gene has CDR1 SGHRS and CDR2 YFSETQ. The V end was cut by 3 bases, the J end by 4 bases, with 13 bases between. The CDR3 loop spans 15 amino acids.

J is TRBJ2-7 and V is TRBV6-1; D is possibly TRBD2 (6 bases). This CDR3 region has 12 residues. V shed 6 bases and J shed 2 bases, with 8 bases lying between them. Germline CDR1 is MNHNS and CDR2 is SASEGT. The CDR3 DNA sequence: TGTGCCAGCAGGGCGGGGCCCTACGAGCAGTACTTC. This gives the protein CASRAGPYEQYF.

The chain joins TRBV6-5 to TRBJ2-1; weak D call: TRBD2 (5 bases). V dropped 6 bases and J dropped 3 bases, with 6 bases sitting between them. The CDR3 sequence is 12 residues long. CDR1 and CDR2 from the germline V gene are MNHEY and SVGAGI. CDR3 protein: CASRRGYNEQFF. Written as DNA, the CDR3 is TGTGCCAGCAGACGGGGCTACAATGAGCAGTTCTTC.

The chain uses TRBV5-6 and TRBJ1-4; TRBD1 is a possible D gene (5 bases). The germline V gene has CDR1 SGHDT and CDR2 YYEEEE. The V and J ends lost 6 bases and 7 bases respectively, with 16 bases between them. The CDR3 loop spans 14 amino acids. The CDR3 DNA reads as TGTGCCAGCAACGGACACCGAGGGAGTGAAAAACTGTTTTTT. The encoded protein is CASNGHRGSEKLFF.

The chain joins TRBV6-5 to TRBJ1-4; 9 bases agree with TRBD1. After removal of 7 bases from V and 6 bases from J, the junction contained 6 bases not matched to a gene. This CDR3 contains 14 residues. Germline lookup yields CDR1 MNHEY and CDR2 SVGAGI. The CDR3: CASNPTGGYEKLFF. The CDR3 region has the DNA TGTGCCAGCAACCCGACAGGGGGATATGAAAAACTGTTTTTT.

The rearrangement uses TRBV21-1 and TRBJ2-5; the table assigns TRBD2, which was not confirmed against the DNA. TRBV21-1 is a recognized pseudogene. The CDR3 has 20 amino acids. CDR3 residues: CASSKKPRGISGGFKETQYF. Here the CDR3 DNA reads TGTGCCAGCAGCAAAAAGCCCCGAGGAATTAGCGGGGGGTTTAAAGAGACCCAGTACTTC.